The clone carrying this T cell receptor (beta chain) has only a few counts. Its antigen is unknown. The record originates from a study of cytomegalovirus exposure and HLA in healthy donors. Overall study results and limits: The majority of TCR sequences were rare, yet some public TCRs appeared in many donors.

Use of 60 Vbeta and 13 Jbeta primers characterized the PCR. Libraries were prepared by immunoSEQ multiplex PCR; TCRdb keeps only in-frame clonotypes and omits some of them. The sample holds about 130,000 clones, roughly three quarters seen once. Germline V gives CDR1 KGHSH, CDR2 LQKENI. The CDR3 spans 15 residues. V dropped 4 bases and J dropped 0 bases, with 7 bases sitting between them. V usage is TRBV18 and J usage is TRBJ2-6, with D possibly being TRBD1 (6 bases). Sequencing input: PBMCs. The TCR was taken from a man younger than 35 in good health and CMV-seronegative. CDR3: CASSRDTSGANVLTF. DNA of the CDR3: TGTGCCAGCTCACGGGACACCTCTGGGGCCAACGTCCTGACTTTC.